The 5 T cell receptor beta chains listed next were all sequenced from one sample in a study of OX40 agonist ivuxolimab in advanced cancers. Some clones are missing from TCRdb's copy, which holds only in-frame ones; the method was immunoSEQ multiplex PCR. The sample has tens of thousands of clones; roughly 90% are singletons. Here the sequenced sample was CD4+ or CD8+ T cells sorted from blood, taken in a trial of the OX40 agonist ivuxolimab. The receptor set was obtained from an adult with an advanced solid tumor such as melanoma, head and neck, liver or kidney cancer.

The chain carries TRBV9 and TRBJ2-2; D may match TRBD1 or TRBD2 (5 bases each). V gave up 3 bases and J gave up 3 bases, with 12 bases separating them. Germline V gene data show CDR1 as SGDLS and CDR2 as YYNGEE. This CDR3 region has 15 residues. The CDR3 DNA sequence: TGTGCCAGCAGCGACGGGGCCCGGGACACCGGGGAGCTGTTTTTT. Its protein is CASSDGARDTGELFF.

This chain uses TRBV29-1 with TRBJ2-5; D possibly corresponds to TRBD1 (5 bases). CDR1 is SQVTM and CDR2 is ANQGSEA in the germline V gene. The germline V and J ends were trimmed by 4 bases and 5 bases, with 14 bases remaining between them. This CDR3 spans 13 amino acids. This CDR3 is CSVVQARVETQYF. CDR3 nucleotide sequence: TGCAGCGTTGTTCAGGCCAGGGTGGAGACCCAGTACTTC. The whole variable domain, remainder taken from reference TRBV29-1 and TRBJ2-5, is SAVISQKPSRDICQRGTSLTIQCQVDSQVTMMFWYRQQPGQSLTLIATANQGSEATYESGFVIDKFPISRPNLTFSTLTVSNMSPEDSSIYLCSVVQARVETQYFGPGTRLLVL.

The table lists this clone with a few counts. The chain employs TRBV5-6 and TRBJ2-6; D perhaps matches TRBD1 (5 bases). CDR3 length: 17 amino acids. Germline assignment: CDR1 SGHDT and CDR2 YYEEEE. The V end was cut by 2 bases, the J end by 2 bases, with 14 bases between. This chain's CDR3 is CASSFPEVTAGANVLTF. In nucleotides, the CDR3 is TGTGCCAGCAGCTTTCCAGAGGTGACAGCTGGGGCCAACGTCCTGACTTTC.

The chain employs TRBV16 and TRBJ1-1; D call uncertain. Germline V gene sequence: CDR1 KGHSY, CDR2 FQNENV. The CDR3 has 15 residues. V was trimmed by 2 bases and J by 4 bases, leaving 14 bases between them. The CDR3 region is CASSQTDGRATEAFF. CDR3 sequence (DNA): TGTGCCAGCAGCCAAACCGACGGACGGGCCACTGAAGCTTTCTTT.

The rearrangement joins TRBV11-2 to TRBJ2-1; possible D gene TRBD2, 6 bases. V lost 5 bases and J 4 bases, leaving 15 bases between the germline ends. Germline V CDR1 and CDR2: SGHAT, FQNNGV. This CDR3 is built from 15 residues. CDR3 sequence reads: CASSPGEGAYNEQFF. The CDR3 DNA reads TGTGCCAGCAGCCCGGGGGAAGGAGCTTACAATGAGCAGTTCTTC.